The source of this TCR beta chain is a study of T cell responses to AZD1222 COVID-19 vaccine. Measured with immunoSEQ multiplex PCR; TCRdb has only the in-frame clones, and not every one. The sample holds 120,000 or so clones; roughly 84% are singletons and the top ten take about 16%. Germline V CDR1 and CDR2: SGHNT, YYREEE (reference sequence). The germline V and J ends were trimmed by 2 bases and 0 bases, with 14 bases remaining between them. This CDR3 spans 16 amino acids. This clone was picked up a small number of times. This sequence was found in an adult who received the AZD1222 COVID-19 vaccine. Source: peripheral blood, taken 28 days after the second AZD1222 dose. V usage is TRBV5-4 and J usage is TRBJ1-2, with D possibly being TRBD1 (5 bases). This chain's CDR3 is CASSFGTQGPNYGYTF. The CDR3 DNA reads TGTGCCAGCAGCTTCGGGACCCAGGGACCTAACTATGGCTACACCTTC.